This passage covers 11 T cell receptor beta chains from one sample sequenced in a study of T-cell reconstitution after alpha-beta-depleted transplantation in children. It was with unique molecular identifiers that the TCRbeta library was prepared. TCRdb processed the PCR reads anew with MiXCR; each CDR3 protein has one entry. Altogether around 600,000 distinct CDR3 sequences are present, under 12% being singletons, with the ten largest covering 4%. Sequencing used PBMCs from the stem cell graft donor, obtained from the stem cell graft. Receptor source: a human donor who donated a stem cell graft to a child with acute myeloid leukemia.

This clonotype came up many times. This chain links TRBV5-1 with TRBJ2-1; TRBD2 matches at 7 bases. Germline V gives CDR1 SGHRS, CDR2 YFSETQ. V was clipped by 4 bases and J by 3 bases; unmatched bases: 7. The CDR3 has 15 amino acids. CDR3 nucleotides: TGCGCCAGCAGCCCCGGGACTAACTACTACAATGAGCAGTTCTTC. Translated: CASSPGTNYYNEQFF.

Ten or more counts support this clonotype. The V and J genes are TRBV29-1 and TRBJ2-4, with 7 bases fitting TRBD2. V trimming: 4 bases; J trimming: 6 bases; junction bases outside the gene matches: 15. Germline CDR1 and CDR2: SQVTM and ANQGSEA. This CDR3 is 16 amino acids long. This CDR3 reads CSVGSSGPGGRNIQYF. The CDR3 DNA follows: TGCAGCGTTGGCTCCTCGGGTCCCGGGGGGAGAAACATTCAGTACTTC. The variable domain in full, with the rest retrieved from reference TRBV29-1 and TRBJ2-4, is SAVISQKPSRDICQRGTSLTIQCQVDSQVTMMFWYRQQPGQSLTLIATANQGSEATYESGFVIDKFPISRPNLTFSTLTVSNMSPEDSSIYLCSVGSSGPGGRNIQYFGAGTRLSVL.

This clonotype was recorded a few times. This rearrangement joins TRBV2 to TRBJ2-5, with a weak D call TRBD2 (5 bases). This CDR3 comprises 16 residues. The germline V gene encodes CDR1 SNHLY and CDR2 FYNNEI. V was pared by 7 bases and J by 5 bases, with 23 bases between. The chain's CDR3 is CASTRDRPGLAETQYF. CDR3 bases: TGTGCCAGCACGAGGGATCGGCCCGGACTGGCGGAGACCCAGTACTTC.

Many counts were recorded for this clonotype. The chain employs TRBV24-1 and TRBJ2-1, with D perhaps matching TRBD1 (6 bases). The CDR3 is made up of 15 amino acids. V gave up 3 bases and J gave up 7 bases, with 15 bases separating them. Germline CDR1 is KGHDR and CDR2 is SFDVKD. The CDR3 loop reads CATSDPQGTKNEQFF. The CDR3, as DNA: TGTGCCACCAGTGATCCGCAGGGGACGAAAAATGAGCAGTTCTTC.

In this sample, this clonotype turned up a few times. The genes are TRBV20-1 and TRBJ2-4, with 8 bases fitting TRBD1. The junction had 20 bases not matched to a gene; V was cut back by 0 bases and J by 16 bases. CDR3 length: 16 amino acids. Germline loops: CDR1 DFQATT, CDR2 SNEGSKA (reference sequence). The CDR3, as DNA: TGCAGTGCTAGAGATTTGATATTGGACAGGGCGAGTCGGGAATACTTC. Residues: CSARDLILDRASREYF.

This clonotype was observed at least ten times. The chain combines TRBV18 with TRBJ1-1; tentative D call: TRBD1 (5 bases). Germline CDR1 is KGHSH and CDR2 is LQKENI. The V gene lost 3 bases and the J gene lost 1 base, with 6 bases spanning the gap. The CDR3 consists of 13 residues. CDR3 protein: CASSPGANTEAFF. The CDR3 DNA reads as TGTGCCAGCTCACCCGGGGCGAACACTGAAGCTTTCTTT.

The gene calls are TRBV6-4 and TRBJ1-1; D gene uncertain. The V and J ends lost 4 bases and 1 base respectively, with 7 bases between them. The CDR3 extends over 13 amino acids. Germline assignment: CDR1 MRHNA and CDR2 SNTAGT. The CDR3 DNA follows: TGTGCCAGCAGTGCTTTGGGGAACACTGAAGCTTTCTTT. It yields the protein CASSALGNTEAFF.

This clonotype was seen a handful of times. The chain has TRBV19 and TRBJ1-5; TRBD1 aligns across 8 bases. Trimming removed 5 bases from V and 1 base from J; junction bases left unmatched: 7. CDR3 length: 16 residues. CDR1 is LNHDA, CDR2 SQIVND, per germline (reference sequence). The DNA for the CDR3 is TGTGCCAGTAGTCGGCTTCAGGGGGCGAGCAATCAGCCCCAGCATTTT. Protein sequence: CASSRLQGASNQPQHF.

This clonotype was observed a few times. The chain links TRBV27 to TRBJ2-7; 11 bases map to TRBD2. Germline CDR1 is MNHEY and CDR2 is SMNVEV (reference sequence). There are 14 residues in the CDR3. Losses at the gene ends were 6 bases for V and 1 base for J; bases not matched to a gene: 2. This CDR3 reads CASRGLAESYEQYF. The CDR3 nucleotides read TGTGCCAGCAGGGGACTAGCGGAGTCCTACGAGCAGTACTTC.

This clonotype occurred a few times. The rearrangement joins TRBV6-2 or TRBV6-3 to TRBJ2-7; either TRBD1 or TRBD2 may fit D (5 bases each). The V and J ends lost 8 bases and 2 bases respectively, with 13 bases between them. Germline-derived CDR1 and CDR2 are MNHEY and SVGEGT. The CDR3 totals 13 residues. This CDR3 reads CASAGTEAYEQYF. The CDR3 coding sequence is TGTGCCAGCGCCGGGACCGAGGCCTACGAGCAGTACTTC.

This clonotype was seen a handful of times. The chain links TRBV20-1 to TRBJ1-2; D gene ambiguous. CDR1 and CDR2 from the germline V gene are DFQATT and SNEGSKA (reference sequence). The CDR3 extends over 11 amino acids. Trimming pared 5 bases from V and 6 bases from J, leaving 10 bases between. Written as DNA, the CDR3 is TGCAGTGCTTACCTCGGCAATGGCTACACCTTC. Translating it yields CSAYLGNGYTF.